Sequencing of this T cell receptor beta chain was carried out in a study of regulatory T cells in long-lasting Graves disease. Study-level findings and limits: A limited number of samples was an acknowledged limitation. Study was limited to peripheral blood, excluding thyroid tissue.

In regard to this clonotype: The antigen is undetermined.

To make TCR beta libraries, researchers used iRepertoire HTBI primers and Arm-PCR of CDR3 regions. TCRdb reprocessed the multiplex PCR reads with MiXCR, giving one entry per CDR3 protein. The table has nearly 350,000 distinct CDR3 sequences, 20% seen once. Documented time point: persistent/refractory GD, antithyroid drugs over 5 years with positive TRAb. Scientists built the TCR library using RNA that was extracted from PBMCs. Each patient gave roughly 9.2 milliliters of EDTA-anticoagulated peripheral blood. The CDR3 contains 18 residues. V was trimmed by 1 base and J by 4 bases, leaving 20 bases between them. CDR1 DFQATT and CDR2 SNEGSKA come from the germline V gene (reference sequence).

The clonotype originates from a female donor with Graves disease. The chain links TRBV20-1 to TRBJ1-6, with D tentatively TRBD1 (5 bases). The sample was peripheral blood mononuclear cells (PBMCs), taken when the disease was refractory, from a patient treated with antithyroid drugs. The CDR3 spells CSARGGPTRVNYNSPLHF. The DNA for the CDR3 is TGCAGTGCTAGAGGGGGACCTACGAGGGTAAATTATAATTCACCCCTCCACTTT.